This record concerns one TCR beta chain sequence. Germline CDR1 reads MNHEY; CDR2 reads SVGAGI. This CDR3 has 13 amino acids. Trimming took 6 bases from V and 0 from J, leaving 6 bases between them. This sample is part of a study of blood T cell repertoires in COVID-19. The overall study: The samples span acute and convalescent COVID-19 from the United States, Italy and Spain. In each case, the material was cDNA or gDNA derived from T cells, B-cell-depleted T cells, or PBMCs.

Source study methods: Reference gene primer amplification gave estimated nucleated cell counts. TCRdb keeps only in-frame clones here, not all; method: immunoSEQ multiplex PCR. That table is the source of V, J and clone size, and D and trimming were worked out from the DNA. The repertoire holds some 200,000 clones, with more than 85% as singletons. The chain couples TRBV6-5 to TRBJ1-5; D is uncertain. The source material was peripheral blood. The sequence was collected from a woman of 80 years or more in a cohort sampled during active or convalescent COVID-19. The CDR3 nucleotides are TGTGCCAGCAGGGCGGATAGCAATCAGCCCCAGCATTTT. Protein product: CASRADSNQPQHF.